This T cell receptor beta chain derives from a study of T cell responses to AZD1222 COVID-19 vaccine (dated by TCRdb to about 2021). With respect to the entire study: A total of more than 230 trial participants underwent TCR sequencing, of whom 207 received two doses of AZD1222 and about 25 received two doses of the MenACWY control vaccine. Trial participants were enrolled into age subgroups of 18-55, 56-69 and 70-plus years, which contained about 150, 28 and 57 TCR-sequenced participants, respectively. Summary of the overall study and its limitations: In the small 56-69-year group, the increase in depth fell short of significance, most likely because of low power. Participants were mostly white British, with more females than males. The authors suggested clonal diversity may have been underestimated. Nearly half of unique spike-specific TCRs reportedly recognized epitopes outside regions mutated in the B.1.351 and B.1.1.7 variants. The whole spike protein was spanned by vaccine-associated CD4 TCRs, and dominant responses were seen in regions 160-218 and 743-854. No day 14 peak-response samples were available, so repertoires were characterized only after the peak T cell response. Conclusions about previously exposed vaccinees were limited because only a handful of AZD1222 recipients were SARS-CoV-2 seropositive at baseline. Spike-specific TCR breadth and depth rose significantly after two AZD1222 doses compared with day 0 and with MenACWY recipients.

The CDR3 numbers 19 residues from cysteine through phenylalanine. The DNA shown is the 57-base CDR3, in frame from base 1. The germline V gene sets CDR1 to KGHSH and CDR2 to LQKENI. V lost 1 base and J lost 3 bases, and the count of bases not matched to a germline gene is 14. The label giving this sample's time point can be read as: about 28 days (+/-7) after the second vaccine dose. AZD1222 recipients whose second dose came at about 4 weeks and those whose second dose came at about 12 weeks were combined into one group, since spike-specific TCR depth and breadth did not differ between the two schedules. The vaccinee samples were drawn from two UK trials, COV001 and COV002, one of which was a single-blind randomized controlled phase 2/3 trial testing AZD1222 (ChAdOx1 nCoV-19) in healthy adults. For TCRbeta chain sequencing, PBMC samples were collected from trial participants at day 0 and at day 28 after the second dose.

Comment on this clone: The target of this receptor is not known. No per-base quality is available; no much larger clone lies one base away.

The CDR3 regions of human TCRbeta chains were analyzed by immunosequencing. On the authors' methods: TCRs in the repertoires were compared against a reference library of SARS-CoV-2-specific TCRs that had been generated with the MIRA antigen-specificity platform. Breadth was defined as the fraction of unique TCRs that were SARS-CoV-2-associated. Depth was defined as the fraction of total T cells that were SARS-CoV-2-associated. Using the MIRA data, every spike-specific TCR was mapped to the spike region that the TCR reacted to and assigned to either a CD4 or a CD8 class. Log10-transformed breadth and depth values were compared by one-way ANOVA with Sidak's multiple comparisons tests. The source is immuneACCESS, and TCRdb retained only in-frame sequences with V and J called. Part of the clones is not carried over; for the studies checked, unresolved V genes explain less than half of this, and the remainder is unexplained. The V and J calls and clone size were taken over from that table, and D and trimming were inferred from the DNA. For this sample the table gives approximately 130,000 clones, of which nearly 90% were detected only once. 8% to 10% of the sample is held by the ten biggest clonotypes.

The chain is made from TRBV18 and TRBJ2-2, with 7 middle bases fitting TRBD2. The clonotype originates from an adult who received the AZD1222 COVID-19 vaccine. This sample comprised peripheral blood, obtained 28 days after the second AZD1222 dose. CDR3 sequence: CASSPHPHSSGTHTGELFF. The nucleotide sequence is TGTGCCAGCTCACCACATCCCCATAGCAGCGGGACCCACACCGGGGAGCTGTTTTTT.